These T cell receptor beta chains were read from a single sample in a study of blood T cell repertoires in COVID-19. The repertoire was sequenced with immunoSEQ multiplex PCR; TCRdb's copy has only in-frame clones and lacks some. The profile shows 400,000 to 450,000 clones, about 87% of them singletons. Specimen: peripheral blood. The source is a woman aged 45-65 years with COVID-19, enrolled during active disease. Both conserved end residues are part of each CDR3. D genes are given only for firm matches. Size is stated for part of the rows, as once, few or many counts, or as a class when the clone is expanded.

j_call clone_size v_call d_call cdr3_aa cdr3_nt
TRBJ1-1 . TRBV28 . CASSAWREAFF TGTGCCAGCAGTGCCTGGAGGGAAGCTTTCTTT
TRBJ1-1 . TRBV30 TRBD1 CAWSTRDRLGAFF TGTGCCTGGAGTACACGGGACAGGCTTGGAGCTTTCTTT
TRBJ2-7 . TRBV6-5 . CASSRSGQNSYEQYF TGTGCCAGCAGTAGATCCGGACAGAACTCCTACGAGCAGTACTTC
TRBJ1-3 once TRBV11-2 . CASSLNRGSGNTIYF TGTGCCAGCAGCTTGAATAGAGGCTCTGGAAACACCATATATTTT
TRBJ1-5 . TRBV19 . CASSIVGHLNQPQHF TGTGCCAGTAGTATAGTCGGACACCTCAATCAGCCCCAGCATTTT
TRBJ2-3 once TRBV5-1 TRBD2 CASRSPPGGRTDTQYF TGCGCCAGCAGATCCCCGCCCGGGGGGAGGACAGATACGCAGTATTTT
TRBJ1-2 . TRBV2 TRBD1 CASSPTGGDGYTF TGTGCCAGCAGTCCAACAGGGGGTGATGGCTACACCTTC
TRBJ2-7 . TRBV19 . CATAAAYEQYF TGTGCCACCGCGGCTGCCTACGAGCAGTACTTC
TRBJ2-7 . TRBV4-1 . CASSPRDIGYEQYF TGCGCCAGCAGCCCACGGGACATCGGCTACGAGCAGTACTTC
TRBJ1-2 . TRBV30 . CAWRTSGLTYGYTF TGTGCCTGGAGGACCTCGGGTCTGACCTATGGCTACACCTTC
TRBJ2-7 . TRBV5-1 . CASSSRASEQYF TGCGCCAGCAGCTCCAGGGCTTCCGAGCAGTACTTC
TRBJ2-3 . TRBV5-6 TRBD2 CASSSLAGTDTQYF TGTGCCAGCAGCTCTCTAGCGGGGACAGATACGCAGTATTTT
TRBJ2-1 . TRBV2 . CASSEDETSNEQFF TGTGCCAGCAGTGAAGACGAAACCAGCAATGAGCAGTTCTTC
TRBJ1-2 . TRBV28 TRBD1 CASTGQGYGYTF TGTGCCAGCACCGGACAGGGCTATGGCTACACCTTC
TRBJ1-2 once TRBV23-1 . CASSRERAGYTF TGCGCCAGCAGTCGAGAGAGGGCTGGCTACACCTTC
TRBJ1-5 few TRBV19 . CATNGQRDQPQHF TGTGCCACAAATGGACAGAGAGATCAGCCCCAGCATTTT
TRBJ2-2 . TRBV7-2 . CASSLGSASFGTGELFF TGTGCCAGCAGCTTAGGATCCGCTAGCTTTGGCACCGGGGAGCTGTTTTTT
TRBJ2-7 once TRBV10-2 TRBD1 CASRMGQGFLYEQYF TGCGCCAGCAGGATGGGACAGGGGTTCCTCTACGAGCAGTACTTC
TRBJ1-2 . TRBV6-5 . CASSPTGAYGYTF TGTGCCAGCAGCCCCACCGGTGCCTATGGCTACACCTTC
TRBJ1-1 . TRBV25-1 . CATSGGGRPITEAFF TGTGCCACCTCCGGGGGGGGCCGCCCCATCACTGAAGCTTTCTTT
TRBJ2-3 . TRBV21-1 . CASSKPSRQGAETDTQYF TGTGCCAGCAGCAAACCGTCCAGACAGGGGGCTGAGACAGATACGCAGTATTTT
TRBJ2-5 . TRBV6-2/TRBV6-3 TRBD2 CASSYFGFSGGGGLQETQYF TGTGCCAGCAGTTATTTCGGGTTTAGCGGGGGAGGAGGACTCCAAGAGACCCAGTACTTC
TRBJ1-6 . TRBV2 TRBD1 CASSFSGGAENSPLHF TGTGCCAGCAGTTTTTCAGGGGGCGCCGAGAATTCACCCCTCCACTTT
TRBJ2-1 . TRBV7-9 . CASLTILGAYNEQFF TGTGCCAGCCTGACAATTCTCGGCGCGTACAATGAGCAGTTCTTC
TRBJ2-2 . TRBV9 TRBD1 CASSGYRGTGELFF TGTGCCAGCAGCGGATACAGGGGAACCGGGGAGCTGTTTTTT
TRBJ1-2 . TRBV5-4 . CASSGLGTGIYGYTF TGTGCCAGCAGCGGACTAGGGACGGGAATCTATGGCTACACCTTC
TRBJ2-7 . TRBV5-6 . CASSWDTIYEQYF TGTGCCAGCAGCTGGGACACTATATACGAGCAGTACTTC
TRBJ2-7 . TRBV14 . CASSQVGYEQYF TGTGCCAGCAGCCAAGTCGGGTACGAGCAGTACTTC
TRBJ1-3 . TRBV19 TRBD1 CASRSTTGGNTIYF TGTGCCAGTAGAAGTACGACAGGGGGAAACACCATATATTTT
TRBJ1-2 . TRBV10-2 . CASSEYRSGYTF TGCGCCAGCAGTGAGTATCGAAGCGGCTACACCTTC
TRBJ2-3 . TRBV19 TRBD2 CASSSGRGPSTDTQYF TGTGCCAGCAGTTCAGGGAGGGGACCTAGCACAGATACGCAGTATTTT
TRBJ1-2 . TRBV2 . CASSSGVYHGYTF TGTGCCAGCAGTTCAGGGGTTTACCATGGCTACACCTTC